A selection of T cell receptor beta chains follows, all from one sample in a study of human CD4 T cells and Enterobacteriaceae. TCRdb's copy holds only in-frame clones and misses some; the assay was immunoSEQ multiplex PCR. The sample carries approximately 26,000 clones, roughly 80% recorded once. The sequencing input was memory CD4+ T cells from blood. The receptors stem from a human donor in good health. Both conserved end residues are part of each CDR3. D genes are given only for firm matches. Rows give clone size only sometimes, using once, few, many, or a class for an expanded clone.

TGTGCCAGCAGCTTAACCCAGGGGAAAGGCAAGCCTTTCTTT,CASSLTQGKGKPFF,once,TRBV7-9,-,TRBJ1-1
TGTGCCAGCCAACAATGGGATCATACGCAGTATTTT,CASQQWDHTQYF,-,TRBV28,-,TRBJ2-3
TGCGCCAGCGGGCGTGGGACAGGGAACACTGAAGCTTTCTTT,CASGRGTGNTEAFF,-,TRBV5-1,TRBD1,TRBJ1-1
TGTGCCAGCAGTGAGACCGAAACAGGAAGCACAGATACGCAGTATTTT,CASSETETGSTDTQYF,-,TRBV2,-,TRBJ2-3
TGTGCCAGCTCACCACCGTCCCAGAACACTGAAGCTTTCTTT,CASSPPSQNTEAFF,few,TRBV18,-,TRBJ1-1
TGTGCCAGCAGCCCACCGGGCGGAGAGACCCAGTACTTC,CASSPPGGETQYF,-,TRBV7-3,-,TRBJ2-5
TGCGCCAGCAGATGGGATGAGGTAGAGACCCAGTACTTC,CASRWDEVETQYF,few,TRBV5-1,-,TRBJ2-5
TGTGCCAGCAGTGCCGAGGCCGAGGGAAACACCATATATTTT,CASSAEAEGNTIYF,-,TRBV2,-,TRBJ1-3
TGCGCCAGCTCGTCCCGGGGCGAGGGAAAACTGTTTTTT,CASSSRGEGKLFF,-,TRBV5-1,-,TRBJ1-4
TGTGCCAGCTCACCTCGACAGGGAGCAGGAAACACCATATATTTT,CASSPRQGAGNTIYF,-,TRBV18,TRBD1,TRBJ1-3
TGTGCCAGCAGCGTAGATGGACAGGCGGCTAATGAAAAACTGTTTTTT,CASSVDGQAANEKLFF,-,TRBV9,TRBD1,TRBJ1-4
TGTGCCAGTAGTTCGGTCAGCTCCTACGAGCAGTACTTC,CASSSVSSYEQYF,-,TRBV19,-,TRBJ2-7
TGTGCCATCAGTTACAAGGGACAGATGAACACTGAAGCTTTCTTT,CAISYKGQMNTEAFF,-,TRBV10-3,TRBD1,TRBJ1-1
TGCGCCAGCAGCTTGGCCCTGGTTTCCTATGGCTACACCTTC,CASSLALVSYGYTF,-,TRBV5-1,-,TRBJ1-2
TGTGCCAGTAATAAGGACAGGGGCCTTGAAGCTTTCTTT,CASNKDRGLEAFF,-,TRBV19,TRBD1,TRBJ1-1
TGTGCCAGCTCACCTTGGACTAGCGGGGCCTCCTACGAGCAGTACTTC,CASSPWTSGASYEQYF,-,TRBV18,TRBD2,TRBJ2-7
TGTGCCAGCAGCTTAGAGTTGACTAGATCGGTAAAGACCCAGTACTTC,CASSLELTRSVKTQYF,-,TRBV7-8,-,TRBJ2-5
TGTGCCAGCAGCTCCGCCGGGACGGAAAACACCGGGGAGCTGTTTTTT,CASSSAGTENTGELFF,-,TRBV7-3,-,TRBJ2-2
TGTGCCAGCAGCGTAGCTAGCGGGGGGGCTTTTAGCACAGATACGCAGTATTTT,CASSVASGGAFSTDTQYF,-,TRBV9,TRBD2,TRBJ2-3
TGTGCCAGTTATGGACAGGGGCGATACTCTGGAAACACCATATATTTT,CASYGQGRYSGNTIYF,-,TRBV25-1,TRBD1,TRBJ1-3
TGTGCCACCCAACAGGGGCAAAACACTGAAGCTTTCTTT,CATQQGQNTEAFF,few,TRBV27,TRBD1,TRBJ1-1
TGTGCCAGCATCGGTGGGACTAGCCTCTCCTACGAGCAGTACTTC,CASIGGTSLSYEQYF,few,TRBV6-1,TRBD2,TRBJ2-7
TGTGCCAGCAGTTTATGGCAGGGGGCTGAAGCTTTCTTT,CASSLWQGAEAFF,-,TRBV27,TRBD1,TRBJ1-1
TGCGCCAGCAATAGGGACGGGAATGAAAAACTGTTTTTT,CASNRDGNEKLFF,once,TRBV5-1,-,TRBJ1-4
TGTGCCAGCAGTCCCCGACTAGCGGGAGTCTACGAGCAGTACTTC,CASSPRLAGVYEQYF,-,TRBV28,TRBD2,TRBJ2-7
TGTGCCAGCAGCTTAGGCGTTGGCAGTCTCACCGAGTATTTT,CASSLGVGSLTEYF,once,TRBV7-2,-,TRBJ2-3
TGTGCCAGCAGTGAAAACGGGCAAAACACTGAAGCTTTCTTT,CASSENGQNTEAFF,once,TRBV6-1,-,TRBJ1-1
TGTGCCAGCAGTTTATCTATTATGGGGGGGGAAAAACTGTTTTTT,CASSLSIMGGEKLFF,-,TRBV27,-,TRBJ1-4
TGTGCCAGCAGCCCTGGACAGGAAGAAAAACTGTTTTTT,CASSPGQEEKLFF,-,TRBV7-2,TRBD1,TRBJ1-4
TGTGCCAGCAGCTTAAGGACCAACCCGGGGGAGGGAGAAGCTTTCTTT,CASSLRTNPGEGEAFF,once,TRBV7-3,-,TRBJ1-1
TGTGCCAGCAGCCTCGAGAGTGGAGGGAGAGTCTACAATGAGCAGTTCTTC,CASSLESGGRVYNEQFF,-,TRBV14,-,TRBJ2-1
TGTGCCAGCAGCTTCGAGTCTAGTAACACTGAAGCTTTCTTT,CASSFESSNTEAFF,-,TRBV11-2,-,TRBJ1-1
TGTGCCAGCAGTGAAATCGGGCTGAACACCGGGGAGCTGTTTTTT,CASSEIGLNTGELFF,few,TRBV2,-,TRBJ2-2
TGCGCCAGCAGCTTGGCTGAAGGCGCCCGGGGTGAGCAGTTCTTC,CASSLAEGARGEQFF,-,TRBV5-1,-,TRBJ2-1
TGTGCCAGCATTCGACAGGGGAACCGTGAAGCTTTCTTT,CASIRQGNREAFF,once,TRBV6-5,TRBD1,TRBJ1-1
TGTGCCAGCAGTGACATCCGGGGGGGAGGCTACACCTTC,CASSDIRGGGYTF,once,TRBV6-4,-,TRBJ1-2
TGTGCCAGCAGCCCGGGGATCGGGACACAAAGCGAGGAGCAGTACTTC,CASSPGIGTQSEEQYF,-,TRBV5-4,-,TRBJ2-7
TGTGCCAGCAGGCAAAGCCTCAACACTGAAGCTTTCTTT,CASRQSLNTEAFF,-,TRBV6-1,-,TRBJ1-1
TGCAGTGCTGGGAATCAGCCCCAGCATTTT,CSAGNQPQHF,-,TRBV20-1,-,TRBJ1-5
TGTGCCAGTATTAACAGGGATCAAGGCAGCGAGCAGTTCTTC,CASINRDQGSEQFF,-,TRBV19,-,TRBJ2-1
TGTGCCAGCAGCTTAGAGACAGGGAACTATGGCTACACCTTC,CASSLETGNYGYTF,-,TRBV11-1,TRBD1,TRBJ1-2
TGTGCCAGTAGTCCCCGACAGGGTCGGGGCACCGGGGAGCTGTTTTTT,CASSPRQGRGTGELFF,once,TRBV19,TRBD1,TRBJ2-2
TGTGCCAGCAGCGCCTCCGGGGCACAGGAGCGGCGTGGCTACACCTTC,CASSASGAQERRGYTF,-,TRBV5-6,-,TRBJ1-2
TGCGCCAGCAGCTTGGCCACGAACACCGGGGAGCTGTTTTTT,CASSLATNTGELFF,-,TRBV5-1,-,TRBJ2-2
TGTGCCAGCAGCCTGGACACTTTTGGTAATGAGCAGTTCTTC,CASSLDTFGNEQFF,-,TRBV5-4,-,TRBJ2-1